Below, 29 T cell receptor beta chains from the same sample are listed, as sequenced in a study of T cells in Graves' hyperthyroidism and ophthalmopathy. What was amplified from RNA transcripts were TCR beta CDR3 regions. When the TCR CDR3 underwent first-round RT-PCR, the HTBI primer set was used. From the multiplex PCR reads, TCRdb called clonotypes with MiXCR, one entry per CDR3 protein. The sample has approximately 380,000 distinct CDR3 sequences, 15% to 20% seen once. The specimen was blood. These receptors originate from a man younger than 35 with Graves' ophthalmopathy.

This clonotype occurred many times. The rearrangement uses TRBV5-1 and TRBJ2-2; 8 bases are a match to TRBD1. V shed 4 bases, J shed 4 bases, and the junction held 6 bases outside the gene matches. Germline lookup yields CDR1 SGHRS and CDR2 YFSETQ. The CDR3 consists of 15 residues. CDR3 loop: CASSRTGSATGELFF. The CDR3 DNA reads TGCGCCAGCAGCCGGACAGGGTCGGCCACCGGGGAGCTGTTTTTT.

Remarks on this clonotype: Just one base apart from a much larger clone, this may be a read error. The rearrangement joins TRBV24-1 to TRBJ2-3; 8 bases fit TRBD1. J lost 4 bases, V lost 5 bases, and 4 bases had no gene match. Germline CDR1 reads KGHDR; CDR2 reads SFDVKD. This CDR3 has 14 amino acids. The CDR3 coding sequence is TGTGCCACCAGTGCGCAGGGGGCATCAGATACGCAGTATTTT. Its translation: CATSAQGASDTQYF.

As regards this clonotype: At one end, the junction sequence differs from germline, possibly due to a read error. The gene calls are TRBV6-2 or TRBV6-3 and TRBJ1-1; 7 bases map to TRBD1. Per the germline V gene, CDR1 is MNHEY and CDR2 is SVGEGT. This CDR3 region has 19 residues. In DNA form, the CDR3 reads TGTGCCAGCAGGGGGAGGACCCGACAGGGAACCTATACGAACACTGAAGCCTTCTTT. Its protein product is CASRGRTRQGTYTNTEAFF.

This clonotype was counted many times. The V and J genes are TRBV20-1 and TRBJ2-1; 7 bases fit TRBD1. CDR3 length equals 12 residues. J lost 11 bases, V lost 2 bases, and 6 bases had no gene match. Germline CDR1 and CDR2: DFQATT and SNEGSKA (reference sequence). CDR3 region: CSARFRGLQQFF. DNA for the CDR3: TGCAGTGCTAGATTTAGGGGGCTCCAGCAGTTCTTC.

With respect to this clonotype: A much more abundant neighbour one base away suggests this may be a read error. The chain carries TRBV6-2 or TRBV6-3 and TRBJ2-2; 7 bases line up with TRBD1. This CDR3 spans 17 amino acids. The germline V gene has CDR1 MNHEY and CDR2 SVGEGT. The CDR3 sequence is CASSAKGQIQNTGEPFF. CDR3 sequence (DNA): TGTGCCAGCAGTGCAAAGGGACAGATACAGAACACCGGGGAGCCGTTTTTT.

This clonotype was detected ten times or more. The rearrangement joins TRBV2 to TRBJ1-1; D is uncertain. Trimming pared 3 bases from V and 3 bases from J, leaving 11 bases between. CDR3 length equals 14 residues. Germline V lookup: CDR1 SNHLY, CDR2 FYNNEI. The CDR3 bases are TGTGCCAGCAGTGATCGAAGGGCGTACACTGAAGCTTTCTTT. As protein: CASSDRRAYTEAFF.

This clonotype was recorded a few times. The chain employs TRBV7-6 and TRBJ1-5; weak D call: TRBD1 (5 bases). The CDR3 length is 15 residues. CDR1 and CDR2 from the germline V gene are SGHVS and FNYEAQ. V lost 1 base to trimming and J lost 5 bases, with 12 bases between them. CDR3 residues: CASSLVSRGDQPQHF. Written as DNA, the CDR3 is TGTGCCAGCAGCTTAGTCAGTCGAGGGGATCAGCCCCAGCATTTT. Based on the CDR3 plus reference TRBV7-6 and TRBJ1-5, the full variable domain is GAGVSQSPRYKVTKRGQDVALRCDPISGHVSLYWYRQALGQGPEFLTYFNYEAQQDKSGLPNDRFSAERPEGSISTLTIQRTEQRDSAMYRCASSLVSRGDQPQHFGDGTRLSIL.

The chain couples TRBV19 to TRBJ1-3; possible D gene TRBD1, 6 bases. The CDR3 loop spans 14 amino acids. V lost 8 bases and J lost 0, with 11 bases in between. CDR1 is LNHDA, CDR2 SQIVND, per germline (reference sequence). CDR3 sequence reads: CASQQGNSGNTIYF. The CDR3 DNA reads TGTGCCAGTCAACAGGGTAACTCTGGAAACACCATATATTTT.

This clonotype was seen a handful of times. V gene TRBV5-8 combines with J gene TRBJ2-3, with 12 bases fitting TRBD2. CDR1 and CDR2 (germline): SGHTS, YDEGEE. V lost 1 base to trimming and J lost 4 bases; unmatched junction nucleotides: 10. The CDR3 is 18 residues long. The CDR3 reads CASSLLIRTSGESDTQYF. The CDR3 bases are TGTGCCAGCAGCTTGCTGATAAGGACTAGCGGGGAGTCAGATACGCAGTATTTT.

This clonotype was recorded at least ten times. This chain links TRBV29-1 with TRBJ2-7; perhaps D is TRBD1 or TRBD2 (5 bases each). The germline gives CDR1 SQVTM, CDR2 ANQGSEA. Trimming took 1 base from V and 2 from J, leaving 9 bases between them. The CDR3 extends over 13 amino acids. CDR3 sequence reads: CSVEVREPYEQYF. The CDR3 coding sequence is TGCAGCGTTGAAGTCAGGGAGCCCTACGAGCAGTACTTC.

There are many counts of this clonotype. J is TRBJ2-7 and V is TRBV10-3; 8 nucleotides align to TRBD1. The CDR3 spans 13 residues. V shed 8 bases and J 3 bases; nucleotides not matched to a gene: 6. Looked up from germline, CDR1 is ENHRY and CDR2 is SYGVKD. CDR3 amino acids: CAIRPGQDYEQYF. DNA of the CDR3: TGTGCCATCCGGCCGGGACAGGACTACGAGCAGTACTTC.

This clonotype was seen ten or more times. The rearrangement joins TRBV27 to TRBJ1-1; 7 positions match TRBD1. J gave up 1 base and V 0 bases, and 2 bases lay outside the gene matches. Germline lookup yields CDR1 MNHEY and CDR2 SMNVEV (reference sequence). This CDR3 has 15 amino acids. Here the CDR3 reads CASSLSTGPNTEAFF. CDR3 sequence (DNA): TGTGCCAGCAGTTTATCGACAGGGCCGAACACTGAAGCTTTCTTT.

This clonotype was observed a handful of times. The conserved phenylalanine or tryptophan normally closing the CDR3 is absent here, so this likely arose from a read error. The V call is TRBV28, the J call TRBJ1-2, with D possibly being TRBD1 (6 bases). V was clipped by 3 bases and J by 4 bases, with 12 bases between them. Germline V gives CDR1 MDHEN, CDR2 SYDVKM. This CDR3 region has 14 residues. CDR3 DNA sequence: TGTGCCAGCAGTTTGGACAGACGAATCTATGGCTACACCCTC. Translated: CASSLDRRIYGYTL.

This clonotype was seen a few times. One end of the junction is discordant with germline, which a read error may explain. J is TRBJ1-2 and V is TRBV12-3 or TRBV12-4; D gene unclear. The CDR3 runs 12 residues. Here the CDR3 reads CASTGRIDGYTF. CDR3 DNA: TGTGCGAGCACGGGAAGGATCGACGGCTACACCTTC.

The chain carries TRBV6-1 and TRBJ2-1, with 8 bases that match TRBD2. Germline CDR1 and CDR2: MNHNS and SASEGT. CDR3 length: 17 residues. J lost 4 bases, V lost 5 bases, and 13 bases had no gene match. The CDR3 DNA sequence: TGTGCCAGCAGTTCTGAATCTGGGCTAGCGGGTTACAATGAGCAGTTCTTC. This sequence encodes CASSSESGLAGYNEQFF.

This clonotype was observed at least ten times. This chain connects TRBV4-2 to TRBJ2-1; 9 bases agree with TRBD2. The germline CDR1 and CDR2 sequences are LGHNA and YNFKEQ. V lost 0 bases, J lost 3 bases, and 0 bases stayed unmatched. The CDR3 extends over 15 amino acids. CDR3 nucleotide sequence: TGTGCCAGCAGCCAAGAGCGGGGGGGCTACAATGAGCAGTTCTTC. Amino acids: CASSQERGGYNEQFF.

This clonotype showed up many times. The rearrangement links TRBV9 to TRBJ1-1; no definite D call. CDR3 size: 15 residues. V was shortened by 0 bases and J by 0 bases, with 9 bases between the two germline ends. Germline V gene sequence: CDR1 SGDLS, CDR2 YYNGEE. In DNA form, the CDR3 reads TGTGCCAGCAGCGTAGATGGGATACTGAACACTGAAGCTTTCTTT. This encodes CASSVDGILNTEAFF. The full variable domain, rest sourced from reference TRBV9 and TRBJ1-1, is DSGVTQTPKHLITATGQRVTLRCSPRSGDLSVYWYQQSLDQGLQFLIQYYNGEERAKGNILERFSAQQFPDLHSELNLSSLELGDSALYFCASSVDGILNTEAFFGQGTRLTVV.

This clonotype was seen a handful of times. The J gene is TRBJ2-2, the V gene TRBV12-3 or TRBV12-4, with D unresolved. V shed 6 bases and J shed 0 bases, with 17 bases lying between them. The CDR3 length is 17 residues. The CDR3 DNA reads as TGTGCCAGCAGGAAAAAAGGTGACATCGCGAACACCGGGGAGCTGTTTTTT. Protein: CASRKKGDIANTGELFF.

Comments on this clonotype: At one end, the junction sequence differs from germline, possibly due to a read error. The chain uses TRBV14 and TRBJ1-2; no reliable D call. The CDR3 totals 12 residues. In germline, CDR1 is SGHDN, CDR2 FVKESK. CDR3 nucleotides: TGTGCCATCAGCCAAGCCCGGGTGGGCTACACCTTC. Translated, it gives CAISQARVGYTF.

This rearrangement joins TRBV15 to TRBJ1-1, with D possibly being TRBD1 (5 bases). V was clipped by 0 bases and J by 12 bases, with 17 bases between them. CDR1 and CDR2 (germline): LNHNV, YYDKDF (reference sequence). CDR3 size: 14 residues. CDR3 nucleotides: TGTGCCACCAGCAGAGATCGGGTAGTGGGGGAACCTTTCTTT. This encodes CATSRDRVVGEPFF.

This clonotype was recorded many times. The rearrangement joins TRBV2 to TRBJ2-5; 7 bases are a match to TRBD1. Germline V gene sequence: CDR1 SNHLY, CDR2 FYNNEI. J lost 5 bases, V lost 6 bases, and 9 bases had no gene match. This CDR3 spans 14 amino acids. The chain's CDR3 is CASRGTAPTETQYF. CDR3 DNA: TGTGCCAGCAGAGGGACAGCGCCGACCGAGACCCAGTACTTC.

This clonotype has a count of ten or more. The gene calls are TRBV13 and TRBJ2-3, with D uncertain. The CDR3 is 13 amino acids. Germline lookup yields CDR1 PRHDT and CDR2 FYEKMQ (reference sequence). The V end lost 1 base, the J end lost 2 bases, and 4 bases lay between the germline ends. CDR3 nucleotide sequence: TGTGCCAGCAGCTTAGACGTCACAGATACGCAGTATTTT. It codes for CASSLDVTDTQYF.

This clonotype showed up many times. The chain combines TRBV9 with TRBJ2-2; 7 positions agree with TRBD1. The J segment lost 5 bases and the V segment lost 4 bases, leaving 14 bases of the junction unmatched. CDR1 is SGDLS and CDR2 is YYNGEE in the germline V gene. This CDR3 region has 17 residues. CDR3 sequence reads: CASSLSPTGLGTGELFF. DNA of the CDR3: TGTGCCAGCAGCTTATCGCCGACAGGGTTGGGGACCGGGGAGCTGTTTTTT.

This clonotype appeared a few times. V and J are TRBV7-7 and TRBJ2-3; a possible D gene is TRBD1 (6 bases). CDR3 length: 17 amino acids. Germline V gene sequence: CDR1 SSHAT, CDR2 FNYEAQ (reference sequence). CDR3 DNA: TGTGCTAGCGTACAAAACAGGGACCGACCCAGCTCAGATACGCAGTATTTT. Protein product: CASVQNRDRPSSDTQYF.

The V call is TRBV4-1, the J call TRBJ2-5, with TRBD1 identical over 12 bases. V lost 4 bases, J lost 5 bases, and 5 bases stayed unmatched. Germline values: CDR1 MGHRA, CDR2 YSYEKL. The CDR3 spans 15 residues. The CDR3 protein is CASSPGTGGFETQYF. CDR3 in DNA: TGCGCCAGCAGCCCCGGGACAGGGGGCTTCGAGACCCAGTACTTC.

Only a few counts were recorded for this clonotype. This sequence joins TRBV6-1 and TRBJ1-1; 10 positions match TRBD1. Trimming at V came to 6 bases and at J to 5 bases, leaving 3 bases not matched to a gene. The CDR3 loop spans 13 amino acids. Germline V CDR1 and CDR2: MNHNS, SASEGT. The CDR3 protein is CASRGTGATEAFF. DNA of the CDR3: TGTGCCAGCAGGGGGACAGGGGCGACTGAAGCTTTCTTT.

This clonotype showed up many times. The chain combines TRBV3-1 with TRBJ1-2; no firm D call. V was trimmed by 4 bases and J by 4 bases, leaving 13 bases between them. The CDR3 extends over 14 amino acids. Germline CDR1 is LGHDT and CDR2 is YNNKEL (reference sequence). The DNA for the CDR3 is TGTGCCAGCAGCCCTATCCGGGGAGTCTATGGCTACACCTTC. Its translation: CASSPIRGVYGYTF.

The chain combines TRBV10-2 with TRBJ1-1; D not resolved. The germline V gene has CDR1 WSHSY and CDR2 SAAADI. This CDR3 contains 18 residues. V dropped 0 bases and J dropped 0 bases, with 17 bases sitting between them. DNA for the CDR3: TGCGCCAGCAGTGAGTCCCGGCGTTCACAGATCATGAACACTGAAGCTTTCTTT. The encoded protein is CASSESRRSQIMNTEAFF.

This clonotype was detected only a few times. The chain combines TRBV9 with TRBJ1-6, with D uncertain. Trimming stripped 1 base from V and 5 bases from J, with 7 bases between. The CDR3 contains 14 residues. Germline lookup yields CDR1 SGDLS and CDR2 YYNGEE. The CDR3 DNA sequence: TGTGCCAGCAGCGTATTAGAGAATAATTCACCCCTCCACTTT. This encodes CASSVLENNSPLHF.